These T cell receptor beta chains were read from a single sample in a study of beta chain features in type 1 diabetes. This table comes from immunoSEQ multiplex PCR, and its TCRdb copy is limited to in-frame clones, with some not included. The table records under 400,000 clones, around an eighth of them present only once. The sample comprised naive CD4+ T cells from blood. These receptors all stem from a man in his late teens or twenties in good health. The CDR3 runs from the conserved cysteine through the conserved F or W. The D gene is left open where the match is weak. Clone size is stated in some rows and not others, as once, few, many or a class when expanded.

d_gene: .
v_gene: TRBV5-4
j_gene: TRBJ1-6
abundance: .
CDR3nt: TGTGCCAGCAGCTTGCTATCTAACAGGAGAAACTCACCCCTCCACTTT
CDR3aa: CASSLLSNRRNSPLHF

d_gene: .
v_gene: TRBV30
j_gene: TRBJ1-6
abundance: few
CDR3nt: TGTGCCTGGGAAAGGACAGTGACGTTTGGTAATTCACCCCTCCACTTT
CDR3aa: CAWERTVTFGNSPLHF

d_gene: TRBD2
v_gene: TRBV6-5
j_gene: TRBJ2-1
abundance: .
CDR3nt: TGTGCCAGCAGGACGGGGGGACGGGAGCAGTTCTTC
CDR3aa: CASRTGGREQFF

d_gene: TRBD1
v_gene: TRBV6-6
j_gene: TRBJ2-5
abundance: .
CDR3nt: TGTGCCAGCAGTAGACAGGGCGGAGAGACCCAGTACTTC
CDR3aa: CASSRQGGETQYF

d_gene: .
v_gene: TRBV6-4
j_gene: TRBJ2-1
abundance: few
CDR3nt: TGTGCCAGCAGTGACCATTCGGACTCCATAGAGAAGCAGTTCTTC
CDR3aa: CASSDHSDSIEKQFF

d_gene: .
v_gene: TRBV28
j_gene: TRBJ2-7
abundance: .
CDR3nt: TGTGCCAGCAGTCAGGGGACAACCTACGAGCAGTACTTC
CDR3aa: CASSQGTTYEQYF

d_gene: .
v_gene: TRBV7-6
j_gene: TRBJ2-5
abundance: .
CDR3nt: TGTGCCAGCAGCCCAGGACACTCATCGGAGACCCAGTACTTC
CDR3aa: CASSPGHSSETQYF

d_gene: TRBD1
v_gene: TRBV29-1
j_gene: TRBJ2-3
abundance: .
CDR3nt: TGCAGCGTTGTAGGACAGGGGGTGGCAGATACGCAGTATTTT
CDR3aa: CSVVGQGVADTQYF

d_gene: .
v_gene: TRBV5-1
j_gene: TRBJ2-7
abundance: .
CDR3nt: TGCGCCAGCAGCTTGGGACAGGCCTCCTACGAGCAGTACTTC
CDR3aa: CASSLGQASYEQYF

d_gene: .
v_gene: TRBV30
j_gene: TRBJ2-5
abundance: few
CDR3nt: TGTGCCCGCATTTCAGGGGATGGTCAGAAGACCCAGTACTTC
CDR3aa: CARISGDGQKTQYF

d_gene: .
v_gene: TRBV4-1
j_gene: TRBJ2-7
abundance: few
CDR3nt: TGCGCCAGCAGCCGGTTCGAGCTAGGGAGTCGGCACGAGCAGTACTTC
CDR3aa: CASSRFELGSRHEQYF

d_gene: TRBD1
v_gene: TRBV4-2
j_gene: TRBJ2-5
abundance: .
CDR3nt: TGTGCCAGCAGCCAAAAAGGACAGGGGCAAGAGACCCAGTACTTC
CDR3aa: CASSQKGQGQETQYF

d_gene: TRBD2
v_gene: TRBV4-2
j_gene: TRBJ2-2
abundance: few
CDR3nt: TGTGCCAGCAGCCAATCTCCAGGACTAGCGGGAGGGCCACCCGGGGAGCTGTTTTTT
CDR3aa: CASSQSPGLAGGPPGELFF

d_gene: .
v_gene: TRBV28
j_gene: TRBJ1-5
abundance: few
CDR3nt: TGTGCCGCATCAGCGGGTTGGAATCAGCCCCAGCATTTT
CDR3aa: CAASAGWNQPQHF

d_gene: .
v_gene: TRBV9
j_gene: TRBJ1-5
abundance: .
CDR3nt: TGTGCCAGCAGCCAACAGGGTTCAAACCAGCCCCAGCATTTT
CDR3aa: CASSQQGSNQPQHF

d_gene: .
v_gene: TRBV28
j_gene: TRBJ2-7
abundance: few
CDR3nt: TGTGCCAGCATCTCAGGGGGGACACAAAGGATCTACGAGCAGTACTTC
CDR3aa: CASISGGTQRIYEQYF

d_gene: TRBD2
v_gene: TRBV29-1
j_gene: TRBJ2-2
abundance: .
CDR3nt: TGCAGCGTCGATCTAGCGGGAGGCGCCGGGGAGCTGTTTTTT
CDR3aa: CSVDLAGGAGELFF

d_gene: TRBD2
v_gene: TRBV2
j_gene: TRBJ2-6
abundance: .
CDR3nt: TGTGCCAGCGGGGAGCGGGAGATAAGCTCTGGGGCCAACGTCCTGACTTTC
CDR3aa: CASGEREISSGANVLTF

d_gene: .
v_gene: TRBV6-5
j_gene: TRBJ1-1
abundance: few
CDR3nt: TGTGCCAGCAGTCCTGAGTATAACACTGAAGCTTTCTTT
CDR3aa: CASSPEYNTEAFF

d_gene: .
v_gene: TRBV14
j_gene: TRBJ1-1
abundance: few
CDR3nt: TGTGCCAGCAGCCAAGATGGCCCGTTAAGAGGGCCCGATGTATTGAACACTGAAGCTTTCTTT
CDR3aa: CASSQDGPLRGPDVLNTEAFF

d_gene: .
v_gene: TRBV30
j_gene: TRBJ1-2
abundance: .
CDR3nt: TGTGCCTGGACCCCATCCGGGGGGACTGGCTACACCTTC
CDR3aa: CAWTPSGGTGYTF

d_gene: TRBD2
v_gene: TRBV7-9
j_gene: TRBJ2-7
abundance: few
CDR3nt: TGTGCCAGCAGCTTCCGCCCCTCAGGGATGGGGAGGGCTCTTGACGAGCAGTACTTC
CDR3aa: CASSFRPSGMGRALDEQYF

d_gene: TRBD1
v_gene: TRBV28
j_gene: TRBJ2-7
abundance: few
CDR3nt: TGTGCCAGCAGTACAAGGACAGGGTTGGTCGAGCAGTACTTC
CDR3aa: CASSTRTGLVEQYF

d_gene: .
v_gene: TRBV28
j_gene: TRBJ2-1
abundance: few
CDR3nt: TGTGCCAGCAGTTTAGGCTGGCATGAGCAGTTCTTC
CDR3aa: CASSLGWHEQFF

d_gene: .
v_gene: TRBV27
j_gene: TRBJ1-2
abundance: few
CDR3nt: TGTGCCAGCAGTAGAACAGGGAACCCAAAGGACTTCTATGGCTACACCTTC
CDR3aa: CASSRTGNPKDFYGYTF

d_gene: TRBD2
v_gene: TRBV19
j_gene: TRBJ2-1
abundance: few
CDR3nt: TGTGCCAGTAGTAAGGGACTAGCGGGGGGCTTCTACAATGAGCAGTTCTTC
CDR3aa: CASSKGLAGGFYNEQFF

d_gene: .
v_gene: TRBV30
j_gene: TRBJ1-5
abundance: .
CDR3nt: TGTGCCTGGACTTCCCCGGGTGGGAATCAGCCCCAGCATTTT
CDR3aa: CAWTSPGGNQPQHF

d_gene: TRBD1
v_gene: TRBV29-1
j_gene: TRBJ1-1
abundance: few
CDR3nt: TGCAGCGTTTGGACAGGGTGGAACACTGAAGCTTTCTTT
CDR3aa: CSVWTGWNTEAFF

d_gene: TRBD2
v_gene: TRBV25-1
j_gene: TRBJ2-3
abundance: .
CDR3nt: TGTGCCAGCAAGACTCTAGCGGGGACTAGCACAGATACGCAGTATTTT
CDR3aa: CASKTLAGTSTDTQYF

d_gene: TRBD1
v_gene: TRBV7-2
j_gene: TRBJ1-5
abundance: .
CDR3nt: TGTGCCAGCAGCTATACAGGGGCCCAGCCCCAGCATTTT
CDR3aa: CASSYTGAQPQHF

d_gene: .
v_gene: TRBV4-2
j_gene: TRBJ2-3
abundance: few
CDR3nt: TGTGCCAGCAGCCAAGATTTAACCTCACAGCTTACTACAGATACGCAGTATTTT
CDR3aa: CASSQDLTSQLTTDTQYF

d_gene: .
v_gene: TRBV4-3
j_gene: TRBJ2-2
abundance: .
CDR3nt: TGCGCCAGCAGCCACGGGACTAACACCGGGGAGCTGTTTTTT
CDR3aa: CASSHGTNTGELFF

d_gene: TRBD2
v_gene: TRBV4-3
j_gene: TRBJ2-1
abundance: few
CDR3nt: TGCGCCAGCAGCCTGGGACTAGCGGGAGCCCGGGAGCAGTTCTTC
CDR3aa: CASSLGLAGAREQFF

d_gene: .
v_gene: TRBV6-5
j_gene: TRBJ2-1
abundance: few
CDR3nt: TGTGCCAGCTTCCGCCGGGACAATTTTATTGAGCAGTTCTTC
CDR3aa: CASFRRDNFIEQFF

d_gene: .
v_gene: TRBV7-3
j_gene: TRBJ2-3
abundance: few
CDR3nt: TGTGCCAGCAGCGTGATAACTAGTTTCGCAGATACGCAGTATTTT
CDR3aa: CASSVITSFADTQYF

d_gene: TRBD1
v_gene: TRBV7-9
j_gene: TRBJ2-3
abundance: .
CDR3nt: TGTGCCAGCAGCCAATCTCCTGGACAGGGCACAGATACGCAGTATTTT
CDR3aa: CASSQSPGQGTDTQYF

d_gene: .
v_gene: TRBV30
j_gene: TRBJ1-3
abundance: few
CDR3nt: TGTGCCTCAGGACAGTCCCACTCTGGAAACACCATATATTTT
CDR3aa: CASGQSHSGNTIYF

d_gene: .
v_gene: TRBV19
j_gene: TRBJ2-1
abundance: few
CDR3nt: TGTGCCAGTACCTTCGGGGGCAGGGGGTGGTACAATGAGCAGTTCTTC
CDR3aa: CASTFGGRGWYNEQFF

d_gene: TRBD2
v_gene: TRBV28
j_gene: TRBJ2-5
abundance: .
CDR3nt: TGTGCCAGCAGTTTTGTTCTGGGGAGGGTGGAAGAGACCCAGTACTTC
CDR3aa: CASSFVLGRVEETQYF

d_gene: .
v_gene: TRBV30
j_gene: TRBJ1-2
abundance: few
CDR3nt: TGTGCCTGGAGCTCCACATATGGCTACACCTTC
CDR3aa: CAWSSTYGYTF

d_gene: .
v_gene: TRBV7-2
j_gene: TRBJ2-5
abundance: few
CDR3nt: TGTGCCAGCAGCTTAGCGCGCAGGGGAAAAGGGACCCAGTACTTC
CDR3aa: CASSLARRGKGTQYF

d_gene: TRBD2
v_gene: TRBV9
j_gene: TRBJ2-3
abundance: .
CDR3nt: TGTGCCAGCAGCGTAGTGGGTAGCGGGAATACAGATACGCAGTATTTT
CDR3aa: CASSVVGSGNTDTQYF

d_gene: TRBD1
v_gene: TRBV9
j_gene: TRBJ2-3
abundance: .
CDR3nt: TGTGCCAGCAGCGTCCTTCGGGACAGGTCCGATACGCAGTATTTT
CDR3aa: CASSVLRDRSDTQYF

d_gene: .
v_gene: TRBV7-2
j_gene: TRBJ1-2
abundance: .
CDR3nt: TGTGCCAGCAGCTTAGATCGAGGGAGGATGGAGGGCTACACCTTC
CDR3aa: CASSLDRGRMEGYTF

d_gene: .
v_gene: TRBV7-8
j_gene: TRBJ1-3
abundance: .
CDR3nt: TGTGCCAGCAGCTTAGAAGCGGTTCTTCGAGGAAACACCATATATTTT
CDR3aa: CASSLEAVLRGNTIYF

d_gene: .
v_gene: TRBV28
j_gene: TRBJ1-5
abundance: .
CDR3nt: TGTGCCAGCAGTTCCCCTGACAGATATCAGCCCCAGCATTTT
CDR3aa: CASSSPDRYQPQHF

d_gene: TRBD1
v_gene: TRBV9
j_gene: TRBJ2-2
abundance: .
CDR3nt: TGTGCCAGCAGCGTCTCAGGGACAGGGGATAACGGGGAGCTGTTTTTT
CDR3aa: CASSVSGTGDNGELFF

d_gene: TRBD1
v_gene: TRBV7-2
j_gene: TRBJ1-4
abundance: few
CDR3nt: TGTGCCAGCAGCTTAGGACAGGGAAATGAAAAACTGTTTTTT
CDR3aa: CASSLGQGNEKLFF

d_gene: TRBD1
v_gene: TRBV7-9
j_gene: TRBJ2-7
abundance: few
CDR3nt: TGTGCCAGCAGCTCCTCGGGAACAGGGGATACCTACGAGCAGTACTTC
CDR3aa: CASSSSGTGDTYEQYF

d_gene: TRBD1
v_gene: TRBV5-4
j_gene: TRBJ1-2
abundance: .
CDR3nt: TGTGCCAGCAGCTCTCCGAGGACAGGGGGCGGCTACACCTTC
CDR3aa: CASSSPRTGGGYTF

d_gene: TRBD2
v_gene: TRBV5-1
j_gene: TRBJ2-1
abundance: .
CDR3nt: TGCGCCAGCAGCCCGGGGACTAGCACCTATGAGCAGTTCTTC
CDR3aa: CASSPGTSTYEQFF

d_gene: .
v_gene: TRBV29-1
j_gene: TRBJ2-5
abundance: .
CDR3nt: TGCAGCACCGGGTTTTTGGGGCAGGTAGAGACCCAGTACTTC
CDR3aa: CSTGFLGQVETQYF